These T cell receptor beta chains were read from a single sample in a study of T cell responses to AZD1222 COVID-19 vaccine. Here immunoSEQ multiplex PCR was the method, and the copy in TCRdb shows in-frame clones only, minus some. The profile shows approximately 150,000 clones, 85% to 95% of them singletons. Sequencing was performed on peripheral blood, taken on day 0 of AZD1222 vaccination. The receptors come from an adult in good health. Both conserved end residues are part of each CDR3. The order of the fields is V gene, D gene, J gene, clone size, CDR3 length, CDR3 protein, CDR3 DNA. A D gene is named only where the DNA matches it firmly. Some rows have no size entry. The others give once, few or many, or a class for an expanded clone.

v_gene: TRBV27
d_gene: TRBD1
j_gene: TRBJ1-5
abundance: once
len: 14
CDR3aa: CASSLDRANQPQHF
CDR3nt: TGTGCCAGCAGCCTCGACAGGGCGAATCAGCCCCAGCATTTT

v_gene: TRBV7-8
d_gene: .
j_gene: TRBJ1-6
abundance: .
len: 13
CDR3aa: CASSLAMDSPLHF
CDR3nt: TGTGCCAGCAGCTTAGCGATGGATTCACCCCTCCACTTT

v_gene: TRBV5-4
d_gene: TRBD2
j_gene: TRBJ2-1
abundance: .
len: 15
CDR3aa: CASSSGRDSYNEQFF
CDR3nt: TGTGCCAGCAGCAGCGGGAGGGACTCCTACAATGAGCAGTTCTTC

v_gene: TRBV5-1
d_gene: .
j_gene: TRBJ1-1
abundance: .
len: 14
CDR3aa: CASSSLDKNTEAFF
CDR3nt: TGCGCCAGCAGCTCTCTTGACAAGAACACTGAAGCTTTCTTT

v_gene: TRBV28
d_gene: TRBD2
j_gene: TRBJ2-7
abundance: .
len: 18
CDR3aa: CASSPYLETSGRIDEQYF
CDR3nt: TGTGCCAGCAGTCCCTACCTCGAGACTAGCGGGAGAATCGACGAGCAGTACTTC

v_gene: TRBV6-2/TRBV6-3
d_gene: TRBD2
j_gene: TRBJ2-5
abundance: .
len: 17
CDR3aa: CASSLPGLAGVSRAQYF
CDR3nt: TGTGCCAGCAGTCTTCCGGGACTAGCGGGAGTGAGTCGGGCCCAGTACTTC

v_gene: TRBV19
d_gene: TRBD1
j_gene: TRBJ2-3
abundance: few
len: 15
CDR3aa: CASSPQGSSTDTQYF
CDR3nt: TGTGCCAGTAGTCCACAGGGGAGCAGCACAGATACGCAGTATTTT

v_gene: TRBV12-5
d_gene: .
j_gene: TRBJ1-2
abundance: .
len: 14
CDR3aa: CASGGLAARFGYTF
CDR3nt: TGTGCTAGTGGCGGCCTGGCCGCTCGGTTTGGCTACACCTTC

v_gene: TRBV2
d_gene: .
j_gene: TRBJ2-2
abundance: .
len: 16
CDR3aa: CASSEGVGGYTGELFF
CDR3nt: TGTGCCAGCAGTGAAGGGGTAGGGGGGTACACCGGGGAGCTGTTTTTT

v_gene: TRBV19
d_gene: .
j_gene: TRBJ1-4
abundance: .
len: 13
CDR3aa: CASISEGNEKLFF
CDR3nt: TGTGCCAGTATATCAGAGGGAAATGAAAAACTGTTTTTT

v_gene: TRBV7-8
d_gene: TRBD2
j_gene: TRBJ2-4
abundance: .
len: 19
CDR3aa: CASSFFVASGARAGNIQYF
CDR3nt: TGTGCCAGCAGCTTTTTCGTCGCTAGCGGGGCACGGGCGGGAAACATTCAGTACTTC

v_gene: TRBV20-1
d_gene: .
j_gene: TRBJ2-7
abundance: .
len: 11
CDR3aa: CSAKDLYEQYF
CDR3nt: TGCAGTGCCAAAGACCTTTACGAGCAGTACTTC

v_gene: TRBV30
d_gene: .
j_gene: TRBJ1-6
abundance: .
len: 13
CDR3aa: CACRRQDNSPLHF
CDR3nt: TGTGCCTGCCGTCGACAGGATAATTCACCCCTCCACTTT

v_gene: TRBV9
d_gene: .
j_gene: TRBJ2-1
abundance: .
len: 14
CDR3aa: CASSVANRDNEQFF
CDR3nt: TGTGCCAGCAGCGTAGCTAACAGAGACAATGAGCAGTTCTTC

v_gene: TRBV2
d_gene: .
j_gene: TRBJ1-4
abundance: .
len: 15
CDR3aa: CASSKKGQVGEKLFF
CDR3nt: TGTGCCAGCTCCAAAAAGGGGCAGGTCGGGGAAAAACTGTTTTTT

v_gene: TRBV2
d_gene: .
j_gene: TRBJ1-4
abundance: .
len: 15
CDR3aa: CASRGLAGANEKLFF
CDR3nt: TGTGCCAGCAGGGGTTTGGCAGGGGCTAATGAAAAACTGTTTTTT

v_gene: TRBV15
d_gene: TRBD2
j_gene: TRBJ2-1
abundance: .
len: 15
CDR3aa: CATRGLAGGPHEQFF
CDR3nt: TGTGCCACCAGGGGACTAGCGGGGGGCCCACATGAGCAGTTCTTC

v_gene: TRBV30
d_gene: TRBD2
j_gene: TRBJ2-5
abundance: .
len: 15
CDR3aa: CAWSVRAGSSETQYF
CDR3nt: TGTGCCTGGAGTGTACGAGCGGGGTCCTCAGAGACCCAGTACTTC

v_gene: TRBV7-9
d_gene: TRBD1
j_gene: TRBJ1-4
abundance: .
len: 15
CDR3aa: CASSSPGQGHEKLFF
CDR3nt: TGTGCCAGCAGCTCCCCGGGACAGGGGCATGAAAAACTGTTTTTT

v_gene: TRBV7-3
d_gene: .
j_gene: TRBJ2-3
abundance: .
len: 14
CDR3aa: CASSPGLNTDTQYF
CDR3nt: TGTGCCAGCAGCCCCGGACTTAACACAGATACGCAGTATTTT

v_gene: TRBV6-1
d_gene: .
j_gene: TRBJ1-2
abundance: .
len: 13
CDR3aa: CASRGEPHYGYTF
CDR3nt: TGTGCCAGCAGGGGAGAGCCACACTATGGCTACACCTTC

v_gene: TRBV18
d_gene: TRBD1
j_gene: TRBJ1-5
abundance: .
len: 15
CDR3aa: CASSRKWTGNQPQHF
CDR3nt: TGTGCCAGCTCACGTAAATGGACAGGGAATCAGCCCCAGCATTTT

v_gene: TRBV11-2
d_gene: TRBD1
j_gene: TRBJ2-3
abundance: .
len: 14
CDR3aa: CASSYDRGPDTQYF
CDR3nt: TGTGCCAGCAGCTACGACAGGGGGCCGGATACGCAGTATTTT

v_gene: TRBV5-1
d_gene: TRBD1
j_gene: TRBJ1-2
abundance: .
len: 16
CDR3aa: CASSLNQGQGHYGYTF
CDR3nt: TGCGCCAGCAGCTTGAATCAGGGACAGGGACACTATGGCTACACCTTC

v_gene: TRBV9
d_gene: .
j_gene: TRBJ1-4
abundance: .
len: 16
CDR3aa: CASSVGPGGRDEKLFF
CDR3nt: TGTGCCAGCAGCGTAGGCCCCGGGGGGCGAGATGAAAAACTGTTTTTT

v_gene: TRBV7-3
d_gene: TRBD2
j_gene: TRBJ2-1
abundance: .
len: 17
CDR3aa: CASSGLAGGGSYNEQFF
CDR3nt: TGTGCCAGCAGCGGACTAGCGGGAGGAGGGTCCTACAATGAGCAGTTCTTC

v_gene: TRBV7-2
d_gene: .
j_gene: TRBJ1-5
abundance: .
len: 16
CDR3aa: CASSLFSRELIQPQHF
CDR3nt: TGTGCCAGCAGCTTATTTTCCAGGGAGTTAATTCAGCCCCAGCATTTT

v_gene: TRBV9
d_gene: TRBD1
j_gene: TRBJ1-1
abundance: .
len: 15
CDR3aa: CASSASGQLNTEAFF
CDR3nt: TGTGCCAGCAGCGCGTCGGGACAGCTGAACACTGAAGCTTTCTTT

v_gene: TRBV4-2
d_gene: .
j_gene: TRBJ2-7
abundance: .
len: 15
CDR3aa: CASSQGADFSYEQYF
CDR3nt: TGTGCCAGCAGCCAAGGAGCAGATTTCTCCTACGAGCAGTACTTC

v_gene: TRBV2
d_gene: .
j_gene: TRBJ2-7
abundance: .
len: 12
CDR3aa: CASSDIVYEQYF
CDR3nt: TGTGCCAGCAGTGATATAGTCTACGAGCAGTACTTC

v_gene: TRBV4-1
d_gene: TRBD2
j_gene: TRBJ2-1
abundance: .
len: 16
CDR3aa: CASSQRLAGGFDEQFF
CDR3nt: TGCGCCAGCAGCCAAAGACTAGCGGGAGGTTTTGATGAGCAGTTCTTC

v_gene: TRBV2
d_gene: .
j_gene: TRBJ1-1
abundance: .
len: 14
CDR3aa: CASIHRQLNTEAFF
CDR3nt: TGTGCCAGCATCCACAGACAGTTGAACACTGAAGCTTTCTTT

v_gene: TRBV5-4
d_gene: TRBD1
j_gene: TRBJ1-2
abundance: .
len: 18
CDR3aa: CASSLGGTGAPLNYGYTF
CDR3nt: TGTGCCAGCAGCTTAGGGGGGACAGGCGCCCCTCTTAACTATGGCTACACCTTC

v_gene: TRBV12-5
d_gene: .
j_gene: TRBJ2-5
abundance: .
len: 11
CDR3aa: CASGFPGTQYF
CDR3nt: TGTGCTAGTGGTTTCCCTGGGACCCAGTACTTC

v_gene: TRBV12-3/TRBV12-4
d_gene: .
j_gene: TRBJ1-2
abundance: .
len: 13
CDR3aa: CASSSFRNSGYTF
CDR3nt: TGTGCCAGCAGTTCTTTTCGTAACTCAGGCTACACCTTC

v_gene: TRBV18
d_gene: TRBD1
j_gene: TRBJ2-2
abundance: .
len: 18
CDR3aa: CASSPRDRASSRTGELFF
CDR3nt: TGTGCCAGCTCACCTAGGGACAGGGCCTCTTCGAGGACCGGGGAGCTGTTTTTT

v_gene: TRBV11-1
d_gene: .
j_gene: TRBJ2-7
abundance: .
len: 15
CDR3aa: CASSLRRQNSYEQYF
CDR3nt: TGTGCCAGCAGCTTACGGCGCCAGAACTCCTACGAGCAGTACTTC

v_gene: TRBV24-1
d_gene: TRBD1
j_gene: TRBJ2-2
abundance: once
len: 18
CDR3aa: CATSGIGGTGIISGELFF
CDR3nt: TGTGCCACCAGTGGAATAGGTGGGACAGGGATAATTTCCGGGGAGCTGTTTTTT

v_gene: TRBV24-1
d_gene: TRBD2
j_gene: TRBJ2-1
abundance: .
len: 17
CDR3aa: CATSEGGGRAFYNEQFF
CDR3nt: TGTGCCACCAGTGAAGGGGGCGGGAGGGCCTTCTACAATGAGCAGTTCTTC

v_gene: TRBV30
d_gene: .
j_gene: TRBJ1-1
abundance: .
len: 13
CDR3aa: CAWSVGLNTEAFF
CDR3nt: TGTGCCTGGAGTGTAGGGCTGAACACTGAAGCTTTCTTT

v_gene: TRBV5-6
d_gene: .
j_gene: TRBJ2-1
abundance: .
len: 11
CDR3aa: CASSAQREQFF
CDR3nt: TGTGCCAGCAGCGCCCAGCGTGAGCAGTTCTTC

v_gene: TRBV19
d_gene: TRBD1
j_gene: TRBJ2-3
abundance: .
len: 15
CDR3aa: CASRNLDRDTDTQYF
CDR3nt: TGTGCCAGTAGGAACCTGGACAGGGACACAGATACGCAGTATTTT

v_gene: TRBV7-8
d_gene: .
j_gene: TRBJ2-5
abundance: .
len: 14
CDR3aa: CASSRIPGEETQYF
CDR3nt: TGTGCCAGCAGCCGGATTCCAGGGGAGGAGACCCAGTACTTC

v_gene: TRBV3-1/TRBV3-2
d_gene: .
j_gene: TRBJ2-5
abundance: .
len: 16
CDR3aa: CASSQRGGLPQETQYF
CDR3nt: TGTGCCAGCAGCCAAAGGGGGGGGCTCCCCCAAGAGACCCAGTACTTC

v_gene: TRBV6-2/TRBV6-3
d_gene: .
j_gene: TRBJ2-2
abundance: .
len: 13
CDR3aa: CASSSGRGGELFF
CDR3nt: TGTGCCAGCAGTTCGGGGCGCGGCGGGGAGCTGTTTTTT

v_gene: TRBV18
d_gene: .
j_gene: TRBJ1-6
abundance: .
len: 16
CDR3aa: CASSPPAQGADSPLHF
CDR3nt: TGTGCCAGCTCACCACCAGCGCAGGGTGCCGATTCACCCCTCCACTTT

v_gene: TRBV27
d_gene: .
j_gene: TRBJ1-2
abundance: .
len: 13
CDR3aa: CASSLTGTYGYTF
CDR3nt: TGTGCCAGCAGTTTAACAGGGACCTATGGCTACACCTTC

v_gene: TRBV6-6
d_gene: .
j_gene: TRBJ1-4
abundance: .
len: 16
CDR3aa: CASSSPSGIANEKLFF
CDR3nt: TGTGCCAGCAGTTCACCCTCAGGGATAGCTAATGAAAAACTGTTTTTT

v_gene: TRBV19
d_gene: .
j_gene: TRBJ1-1
abundance: .
len: 13
CDR3aa: CASSRIFGTEAFF
CDR3nt: TGTGCCAGTAGTAGGATATTTGGGACTGAAGCTTTCTTT

v_gene: TRBV3-1/TRBV3-2
d_gene: TRBD1
j_gene: TRBJ2-5
abundance: .
len: 16
CDR3aa: CASSQKGQGRQETQYF
CDR3nt: TGTGCCAGCAGCCAAAAAGGACAGGGCCGCCAAGAGACCCAGTACTTC

v_gene: TRBV11-2
d_gene: .
j_gene: TRBJ1-2
abundance: .
len: 13
CDR3aa: CASSYTESYGYTF
CDR3nt: TGTGCCAGCAGCTATACAGAGTCCTATGGCTACACCTTC

v_gene: TRBV28
d_gene: TRBD1
j_gene: TRBJ2-7
abundance: .
len: 15
CDR3aa: CASSLPTGVAYEQYF
CDR3nt: TGTGCCAGCAGTTTACCCACAGGGGTAGCGTACGAGCAGTACTTC

v_gene: TRBV5-6
d_gene: .
j_gene: TRBJ2-3
abundance: .
len: 14
CDR3aa: CASSLSGSTDTQYF
CDR3nt: TGTGCCAGCAGCTTGTCAGGGTCCACAGATACGCAGTATTTT

v_gene: TRBV6-2/TRBV6-3
d_gene: TRBD1
j_gene: TRBJ2-6
abundance: .
len: 18
CDR3aa: CASSYPSAGGSGANVLTF
CDR3nt: TGTGCCAGCAGTTACCCGAGCGCAGGGGGTTCCGGGGCCAACGTCCTGACTTTC

v_gene: TRBV20-1
d_gene: TRBD1
j_gene: TRBJ2-7
abundance: .
len: 14
CDR3aa: CSASGDRGSREQYF
CDR3nt: TGCAGTGCTAGTGGCGACAGGGGATCTCGAGAGCAGTACTTC

v_gene: TRBV28
d_gene: .
j_gene: TRBJ2-2
abundance: .
len: 14
CDR3aa: CASRGTGNTGELFF
CDR3nt: TGTGCCAGCAGGGGAACAGGGAACACCGGGGAGCTGTTTTTT

v_gene: TRBV5-1
d_gene: .
j_gene: TRBJ1-3
abundance: .
len: 15
CDR3aa: CASSSQTGPENTIYF
CDR3nt: TGCGCCAGCAGCTCCCAGACAGGACCCGAAAACACCATATATTTT

v_gene: TRBV10-2
d_gene: .
j_gene: TRBJ2-3
abundance: once
len: 12
CDR3aa: CASKGITDTQYF
CDR3nt: TGCGCCAGCAAAGGGATAACGGATACGCAGTATTTT